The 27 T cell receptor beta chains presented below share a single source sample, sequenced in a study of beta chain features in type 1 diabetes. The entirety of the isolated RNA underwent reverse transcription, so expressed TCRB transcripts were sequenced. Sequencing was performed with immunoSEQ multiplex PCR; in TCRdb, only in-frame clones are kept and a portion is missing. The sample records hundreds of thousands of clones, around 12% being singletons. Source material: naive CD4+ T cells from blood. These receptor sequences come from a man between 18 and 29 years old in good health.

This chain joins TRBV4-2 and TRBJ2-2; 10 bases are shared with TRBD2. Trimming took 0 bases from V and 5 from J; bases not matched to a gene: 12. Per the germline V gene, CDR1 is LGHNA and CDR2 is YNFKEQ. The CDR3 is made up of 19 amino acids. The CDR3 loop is CASSQDLAGATGVTGELFF. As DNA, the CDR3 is TGTGCCAGCAGCCAAGACCTAGCGGGGGCAACGGGAGTAACCGGGGAGCTGTTTTTT.

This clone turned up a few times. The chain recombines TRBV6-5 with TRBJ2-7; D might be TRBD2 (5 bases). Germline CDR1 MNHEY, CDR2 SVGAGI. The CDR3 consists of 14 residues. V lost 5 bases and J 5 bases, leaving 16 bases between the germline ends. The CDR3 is CASSVLREGHEQYF. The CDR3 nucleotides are TGTGCCAGCAGTGTTTTGAGGGAAGGCCACGAGCAGTACTTC.

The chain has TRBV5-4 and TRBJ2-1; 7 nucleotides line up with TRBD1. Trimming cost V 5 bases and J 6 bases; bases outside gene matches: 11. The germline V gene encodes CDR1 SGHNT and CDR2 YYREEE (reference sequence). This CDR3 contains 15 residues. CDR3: CASRSGTASLNEQFF. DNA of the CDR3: TGTGCCAGCAGATCCGGGACAGCCTCTCTCAATGAGCAGTTCTTC.

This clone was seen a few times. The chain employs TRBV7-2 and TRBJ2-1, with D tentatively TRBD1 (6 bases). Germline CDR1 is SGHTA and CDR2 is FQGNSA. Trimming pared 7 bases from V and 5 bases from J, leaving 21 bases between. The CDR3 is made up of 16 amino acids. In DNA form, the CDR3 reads TGTGCCAGCACCCTGGCCCGTTGGACAGTGAACAATGAGCAGTTCTTC. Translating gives CASTLARWTVNNEQFF.

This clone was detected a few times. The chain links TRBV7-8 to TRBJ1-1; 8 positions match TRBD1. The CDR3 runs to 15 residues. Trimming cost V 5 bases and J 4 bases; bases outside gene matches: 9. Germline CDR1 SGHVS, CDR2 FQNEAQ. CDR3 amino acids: CASSSRTGLTTEAFF. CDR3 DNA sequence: TGTGCCAGCAGCAGCCGGACAGGGCTGACCACTGAAGCTTTCTTT.

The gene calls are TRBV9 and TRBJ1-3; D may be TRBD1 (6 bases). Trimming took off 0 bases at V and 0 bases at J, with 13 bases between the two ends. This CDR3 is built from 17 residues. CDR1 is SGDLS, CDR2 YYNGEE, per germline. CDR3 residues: CASSVDSGDYSGNTIYF. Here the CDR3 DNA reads TGTGCCAGCAGCGTAGATTCAGGGGACTACTCTGGAAACACCATATATTTT. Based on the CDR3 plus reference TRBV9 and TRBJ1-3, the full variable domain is DSGVTQTPKHLITATGQRVTLRCSPRSGDLSVYWYQQSLDQGLQFLIQYYNGEERAKGNILERFSAQQFPDLHSELNLSSLELGDSALYFCASSVDSGDYSGNTIYFGEGSWLTVV.

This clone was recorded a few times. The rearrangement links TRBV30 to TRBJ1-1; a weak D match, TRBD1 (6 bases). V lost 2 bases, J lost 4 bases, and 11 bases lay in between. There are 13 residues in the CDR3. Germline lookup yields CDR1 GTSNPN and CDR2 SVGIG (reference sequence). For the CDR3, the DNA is TGTGCCTGGAGTACTACAGGGTTCACTGAAGCTTTCTTT. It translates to CAWSTTGFTEAFF.

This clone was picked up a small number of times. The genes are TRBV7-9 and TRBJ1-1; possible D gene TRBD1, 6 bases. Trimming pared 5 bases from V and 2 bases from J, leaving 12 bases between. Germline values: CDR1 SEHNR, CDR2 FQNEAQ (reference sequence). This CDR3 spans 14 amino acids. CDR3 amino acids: CASSPGQINTEAFF. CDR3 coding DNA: TGTGCCAGCAGCCCCGGACAGATAAACACTGAAGCTTTCTTT.

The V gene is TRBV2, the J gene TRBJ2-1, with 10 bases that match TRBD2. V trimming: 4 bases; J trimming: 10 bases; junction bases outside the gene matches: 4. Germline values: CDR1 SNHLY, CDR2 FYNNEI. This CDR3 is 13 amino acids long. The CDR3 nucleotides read TGTGCCAGCAGTGTTGAAGCGGGGGGGGAGCAGTTCTTC. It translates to CASSVEAGGEQFF.

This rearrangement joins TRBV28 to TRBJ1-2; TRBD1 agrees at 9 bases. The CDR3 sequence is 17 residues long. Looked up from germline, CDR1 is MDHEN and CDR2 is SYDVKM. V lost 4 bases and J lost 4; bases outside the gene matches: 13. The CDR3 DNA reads TGTGCCAGCAGTTCCCCGGGACAGGGCGGTAAGAGCTATGGCTACACCTTC. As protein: CASSSPGQGGKSYGYTF.

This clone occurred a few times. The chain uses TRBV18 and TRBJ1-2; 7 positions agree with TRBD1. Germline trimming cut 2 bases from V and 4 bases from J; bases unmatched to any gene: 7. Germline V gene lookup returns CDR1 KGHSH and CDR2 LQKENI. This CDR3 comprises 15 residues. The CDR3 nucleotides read TGTGCCAGCTCACCAAGCACAGGGGATACCTATGGCTACACCTTC. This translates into CASSPSTGDTYGYTF.

The CDR3 reads CASSYPGGDREQFF. Here the CDR3 DNA reads TGTGCCAGCAGCTACCCCGGGGGGGATCGTGAGCAGTTCTTC. This chain uses TRBV7-2 with TRBJ2-1, with TRBD2 identical over 8 bases. Germline CDR1 SGHTA, CDR2 FQGNSA. V lost 4 bases to trimming and J lost 9 bases; unmatched junction nucleotides: 8. This CDR3 has 14 residues. The full variable domain, its missing parts supplied by reference TRBV7-2 and TRBJ2-1, is GAGVSQSPSNKVTEKGKDVELRCDPISGHTALYWYRQSLGQGLEFLIYFQGNSAPDKSGLPSDRFSAERTGGSVSTLTIQRTQQEDSAVYLCASSYPGGDREQFFGPGTRLTVL.

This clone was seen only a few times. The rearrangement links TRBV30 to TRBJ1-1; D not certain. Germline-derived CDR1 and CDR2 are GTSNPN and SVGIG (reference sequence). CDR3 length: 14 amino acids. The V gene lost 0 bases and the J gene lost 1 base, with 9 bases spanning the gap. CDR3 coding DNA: TGTGCCTGGAGTGTAATGCAGGCGAACACTGAAGCTTTCTTT. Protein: CAWSVMQANTEAFF.

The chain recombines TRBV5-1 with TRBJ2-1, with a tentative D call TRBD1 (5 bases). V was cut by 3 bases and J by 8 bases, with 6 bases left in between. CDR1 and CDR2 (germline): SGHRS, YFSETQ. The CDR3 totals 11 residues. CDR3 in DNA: TGCGCCAGCAGCTCGACAGATGAGCAGTTCTTC. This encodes CASSSTDEQFF.

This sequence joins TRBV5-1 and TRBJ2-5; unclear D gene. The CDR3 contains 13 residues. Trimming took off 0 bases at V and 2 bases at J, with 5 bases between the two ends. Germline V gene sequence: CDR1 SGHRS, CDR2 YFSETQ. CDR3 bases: TGCGCCAGCAGCTTGGCCGTGCAAGAGACCCAGTACTTC. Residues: CASSLAVQETQYF.

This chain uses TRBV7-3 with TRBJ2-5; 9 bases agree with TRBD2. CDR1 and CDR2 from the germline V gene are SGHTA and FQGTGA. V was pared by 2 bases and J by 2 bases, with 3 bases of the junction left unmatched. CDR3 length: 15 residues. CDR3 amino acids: CASSLYSGGQETQYF. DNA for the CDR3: TGTGCCAGCAGCTTATATAGCGGGGGTCAAGAGACCCAGTACTTC.

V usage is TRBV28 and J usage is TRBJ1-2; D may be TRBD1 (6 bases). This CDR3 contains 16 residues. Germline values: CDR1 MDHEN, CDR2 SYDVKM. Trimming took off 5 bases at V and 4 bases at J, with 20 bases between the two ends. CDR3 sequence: CASSLTRDTEIYGYTF. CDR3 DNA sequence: TGTGCCAGCAGTCTAACACGGGACACGGAGATCTATGGCTACACCTTC.

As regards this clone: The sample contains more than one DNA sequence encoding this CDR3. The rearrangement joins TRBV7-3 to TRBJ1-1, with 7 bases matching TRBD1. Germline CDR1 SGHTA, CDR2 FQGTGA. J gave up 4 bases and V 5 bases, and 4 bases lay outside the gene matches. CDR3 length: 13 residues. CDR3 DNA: TGTGCCAGCAGCCCTCAGGGGGGCACTGAAGCTTTCTTT. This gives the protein CASSPQGGTEAFF.

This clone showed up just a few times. The DNA for the CDR3 is TGTGCCAGCAGCTCCGCGGGGGGGCACCCACCGTTGGCTAATGAAAAACTGTTTTTT. Protein product: CASSSAGGHPPLANEKLFF. The V call is TRBV13, the J call TRBJ1-4, with TRBD1 as a possible D gene (6 bases). Germline loops: CDR1 PRHDT, CDR2 FYEKMQ (reference sequence). The V end lost 4 bases, the J end lost 3 bases, and 24 bases lay between the germline ends. CDR3 size: 19 residues.

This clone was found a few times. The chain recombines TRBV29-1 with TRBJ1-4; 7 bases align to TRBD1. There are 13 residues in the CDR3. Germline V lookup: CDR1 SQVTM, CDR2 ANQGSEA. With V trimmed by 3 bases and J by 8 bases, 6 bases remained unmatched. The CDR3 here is CSVERGPEEKLFF. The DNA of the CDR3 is TGCAGCGTTGAGAGGGGGCCGGAGGAAAAACTGTTTTTT.

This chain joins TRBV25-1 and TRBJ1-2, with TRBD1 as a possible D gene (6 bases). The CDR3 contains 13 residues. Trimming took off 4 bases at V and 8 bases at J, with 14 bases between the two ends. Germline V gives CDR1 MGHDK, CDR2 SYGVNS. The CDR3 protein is CASSVDSARGYTF. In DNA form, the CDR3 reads TGTGCCAGCAGTGTGGACAGCGCGAGGGGCTACACCTTC.

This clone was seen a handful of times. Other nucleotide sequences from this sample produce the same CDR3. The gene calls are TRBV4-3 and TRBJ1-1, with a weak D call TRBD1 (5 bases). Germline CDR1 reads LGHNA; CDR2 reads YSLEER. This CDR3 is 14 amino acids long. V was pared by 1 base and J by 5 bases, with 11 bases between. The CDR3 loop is CASSQGQGGTEAFF. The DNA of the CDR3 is TGCGCCAGCAGCCAAGGGCAGGGAGGGACTGAAGCTTTCTTT.

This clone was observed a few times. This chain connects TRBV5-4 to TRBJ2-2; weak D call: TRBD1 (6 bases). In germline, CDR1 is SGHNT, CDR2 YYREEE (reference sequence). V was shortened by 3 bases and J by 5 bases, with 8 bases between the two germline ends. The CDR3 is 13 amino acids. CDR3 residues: CASSYRVTGELFF. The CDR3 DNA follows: TGTGCCAGCAGCTACAGGGTAACCGGGGAGCTGTTTTTT.

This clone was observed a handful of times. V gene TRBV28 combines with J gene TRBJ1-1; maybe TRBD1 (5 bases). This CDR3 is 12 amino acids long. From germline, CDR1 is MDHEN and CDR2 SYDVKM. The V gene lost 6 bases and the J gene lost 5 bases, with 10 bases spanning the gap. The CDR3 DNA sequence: TGTGCCAGCAGCCAACGGGGGACTGAAGCTTTCTTT. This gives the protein CASSQRGTEAFF.

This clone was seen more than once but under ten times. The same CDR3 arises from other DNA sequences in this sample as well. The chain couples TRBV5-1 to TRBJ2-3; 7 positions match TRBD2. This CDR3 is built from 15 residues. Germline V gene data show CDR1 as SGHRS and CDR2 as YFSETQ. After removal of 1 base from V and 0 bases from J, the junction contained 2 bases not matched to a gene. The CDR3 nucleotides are TGCGCCAGCAGCTTGACTAGCGCAAGCACAGATACGCAGTATTTT. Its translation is CASSLTSASTDTQYF.

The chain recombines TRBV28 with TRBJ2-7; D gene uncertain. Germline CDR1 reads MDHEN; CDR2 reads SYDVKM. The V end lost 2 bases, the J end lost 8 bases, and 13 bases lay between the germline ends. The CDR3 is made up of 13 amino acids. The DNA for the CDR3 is TGTGCCAGCAGTTTACCGTTCCGGGTCAAGCAGTACTTC. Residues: CASSLPFRVKQYF.

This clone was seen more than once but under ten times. The CDR3: CASSPEAGNQPQHF. The CDR3 coding sequence is TGTGCCAGCTCACCCGAGGCGGGCAATCAGCCCCAGCATTTT. This rearrangement joins TRBV18 to TRBJ1-5; D unclear. V lost 3 bases to trimming and J lost 2 bases, with 8 bases between them. The CDR3 contains 14 residues. From germline, CDR1 is KGHSH and CDR2 LQKENI.